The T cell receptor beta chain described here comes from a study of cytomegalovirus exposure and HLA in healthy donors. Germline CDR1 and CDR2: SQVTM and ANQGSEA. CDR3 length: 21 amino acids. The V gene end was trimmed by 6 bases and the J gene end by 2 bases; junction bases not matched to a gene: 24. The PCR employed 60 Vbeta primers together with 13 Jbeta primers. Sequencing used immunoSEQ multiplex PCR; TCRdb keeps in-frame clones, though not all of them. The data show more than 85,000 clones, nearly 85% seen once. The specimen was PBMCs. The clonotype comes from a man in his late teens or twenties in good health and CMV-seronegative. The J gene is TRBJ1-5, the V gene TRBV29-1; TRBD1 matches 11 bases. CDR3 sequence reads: CSVGGRWEDRGPWVGNQPQHF. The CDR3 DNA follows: TGCAGCGTCGGGGGCAGGTGGGAGGACAGGGGGCCGTGGGTGGGCAATCAGCCCCAGCATTTT.